This TCR beta chain was found in a study of blood T cells in healthy people across ages. Study-level information: Per two T cells, template switching captured roughly one barcoded beta molecule. General study results and limits: Whereas aged donors had fewer naive CD4+ cells, long-lived donors had more of them and higher diversity. Using unsorted PBMCs precluded a conclusive naive versus antigen-experienced comparison.

This CDR3 comprises 21 residues. V was pared by 2 bases and J by 2 bases, with 29 bases between. CDR1 and CDR2 (germline): LGHNA, YNFKEQ. The use of a sample-barcoded 5' primer and a J-beta primer mix characterized a second PCR of about 6 to 11 cycles. With 12 random nucleotides, a template-switch adaptor tagged each individual cDNA molecule. TCRdb independently ran MiXCR on the 5' RACE reads; one entry per CDR3 protein. The repertoire holds 1,500,000 or so distinct CDR3 sequences, 45% to 70% seen once, with roughly 7% in the top ten. On this clonotype itself: What it recognizes is unknown.

The receptor was isolated from a man younger than 30 in good health. The V gene is TRBV4-2, the J gene TRBJ2-3; D tentatively reads TRBD1 or TRBD2 (5 bases each). What was sequenced was blood. Here the CDR3 reads CASSQSGRDGPFRIFTDTQYF. Here the CDR3 DNA reads TGTGCCAGCAGCCAAAGTGGACGGGACGGGCCGTTTCGAATTTTCACAGATACGCAGTATTTT.